The subject of this entry is one TCR beta chain. Its antigen is still unknown. The V end lost 3 bases, the J end lost 0 bases, and 14 bases lay between the germline ends. Germline lookup yields CDR1 MGHRA and CDR2 YSYEKL. The CDR3 is 17 amino acids. The data were taken from a study of cytomegalovirus exposure and HLA in healthy donors. Vbeta (60) and Jbeta (13) primers were used in the PCR. TCRdb's table, derived via immunoSEQ multiplex PCR, lists solely in-frame clones and lacks some. The sample has 110,000 or so clones; approximately 75% are singletons. Whole-study findings and limits: It was 164 TCR beta chains that were listed as cytomegalovirus-associated.

Sequencing was done on a sample of PBMCs. The rearrangement uses TRBV4-1 and TRBJ2-2; weak D call: TRBD1 (5 bases). This TCR was sampled from a man in his forties or fifties in good health and CMV-seropositive. The CDR3 DNA follows: TGCGCCAGCAGCCATAGCCGCCAGGGCGCGAACACCGGGGAGCTGTTTTTT. Its protein is CASSHSRQGANTGELFF.